One and the same sample provided the 27 T cell receptor beta chains below, sequenced in a study of Graves' ophthalmopathy and Graves' hyperthyroidism. From RNA, the CDR3 regions of TCR beta chains were amplified and sequenced. First-round RT-PCR used HTBI primers; second-round multiplex PCR followed. Using its own MiXCR run on the multiplex PCR reads, TCRdb lists one record per CDR3 protein. The table shows around 670,000 distinct CDR3 sequences, with 40% occurring only once. The sample consisted of peripheral blood. These receptors were taken from an adult man with Graves' ophthalmopathy.

This clonotype was picked up many times. This sequence joins TRBV5-5 and TRBJ2-5; no reliable D call. V was shortened by 2 bases and J by 1 base, with 6 bases between the two germline ends. The CDR3 is 13 amino acids. In germline, CDR1 is SGHKS, CDR2 YYEKEE (reference sequence). CDR3 nucleotide sequence: TGTGCCAGCAGCTTTAGGTCCCAAGAGACCCAGTACTTC. It encodes CASSFRSQETQYF. Supplemented by reference TRBV5-5 and TRBJ2-5, the full variable domain reads DAGVTQSPTHLIKTRGQQVTLRCSPISGHKSVSWYQQVLGQGPQFIFQYYEKEERGRGNFPDRFSARQFPNYSSELNVNALLLGDSALYLCASSFRSQETQYFGPGTRLLVL.

Remarks on this clonotype: One end of the junction varies from germline; a read error may be responsible. CDR3 sequence (DNA): TGTGCCATCAATGACAGTCGCCCGAGGAGCAATAAGCCCCAGCATTTT. This gives the protein CAINDSRPRSNKPQHF. The gene calls are TRBV10-3 and TRBJ1-5; maybe TRBD1 (5 bases). Germline CDR1 reads ENHRY; CDR2 reads SYGVKD. This CDR3 has 16 amino acids.

In the case of this clonotype: This likely comes from a read error, as the CDR3 has no conserved phenylalanine or tryptophan at its end. V is TRBV6-4 and J is TRBJ2-5; 9 nucleotides align to TRBD1. In germline, CDR1 is MRHNA, CDR2 SNTAGT. The CDR3 sequence is 13 residues long. Trimming took 3 bases from V and 9 from J; bases not matched to a gene: 5. CDR3 residues: CASSERDRDPQYV. Here the CDR3 DNA reads TGTGCCAGCAGTGAACGGGACAGGGACCCCCAGTACGTC.

V gene TRBV7-9 combines with J gene TRBJ2-1; 9 nucleotides line up with TRBD2. V lost 5 bases to trimming and J lost 5 bases; unmatched junction nucleotides: 7. The CDR3 has 15 residues. Germline V lookup: CDR1 SEHNR, CDR2 FQNEAQ (reference sequence). The CDR3 is CASSPGGGRDNEQFF. The CDR3 nucleotides read TGTGCCAGCAGCCCCGGCGGCGGGAGGGACAATGAGCAGTTCTTC.

The chain carries TRBV4-3 and TRBJ1-5; D is undetermined. CDR1 and CDR2 (germline): LGHNA, YSLEER. This CDR3 region has 14 residues. V shed 0 bases and J shed 9 bases, with 12 bases lying between them. The CDR3 loop is CASSQDSGAWPQHF. CDR3 DNA: TGCGCCAGCAGCCAAGATTCGGGCGCTTGGCCCCAGCATTTT.

Notes on this clonotype: Germline is not matched at one junction end, which may reflect a read error. CDR3 in amino acids: CASTSPSVRPGYAF. CDR3 nucleotide sequence: TGTGCCAGCACCTCTCCCTCGGTCCGACCCGGCTACGCCTTC. J is TRBJ1-2 and V is TRBV6-1, with unresolved D. This CDR3 is 14 amino acids long. Germline CDR1 MNHNS, CDR2 SASEGT.

The chain employs TRBV6-5 and TRBJ1-6; 7 bases fit TRBD1. Germline CDR1 reads MNHEY; CDR2 reads SVGAGI. With 0 bases clipped from V and 10 bases from J, the junction kept 6 bases outside the gene matches. CDR3 length: 15 residues. CDR3 protein: CASSYSTGWISPLHF. CDR3 DNA: TGTGCCAGCAGTTACTCGACAGGGTGGATATCACCCCTCCACTTT.

This clonotype turned up a few times. The chain joins TRBV7-9 to TRBJ2-7, with 8 bases aligning to TRBD1. The CDR3 extends over 15 amino acids. The ends lost 2 bases at V and 5 bases at J; junction bases unmatched: 8. Germline V gene lookup returns CDR1 SEHNR and CDR2 FQNEAQ (reference sequence). This CDR3 is CASSLPRQGNDEQYF. The CDR3 nucleotides are TGTGCCAGCAGCTTACCCCGACAGGGGAACGACGAGCAGTACTTC.

The chain recombines TRBV9 with TRBJ1-6, with D possibly being TRBD1 (5 bases). The germline gives CDR1 SGDLS, CDR2 YYNGEE. Trimming took 2 bases from V and 7 from J, leaving 13 bases between them. The CDR3 runs 15 residues. The CDR3 here is CASSVTVSNNSPLHF. DNA of the CDR3: TGTGCCAGCAGCGTGACAGTCAGCAACAATTCACCCCTCCACTTT.

This clonotype was seen repeatedly, ten times or more. This chain links TRBV7-8 with TRBJ1-1, with 7 positions matching TRBD1. The CDR3 covers 17 residues. V shed 2 bases, J shed 1 base, and the junction held 10 bases outside the gene matches. CDR1 SGHVS and CDR2 FQNEAQ come from the germline V gene. The CDR3 coding sequence is TGTGCCAGCAGCTTAAAGGGGGCCATTGGGACGAACACTGAAGCTTTCTTT. The encoded protein is CASSLKGAIGTNTEAFF.

This clonotype was detected many times. V is TRBV6-6 and J is TRBJ1-1, with 8 nucleotides matching TRBD1. The CDR3 is 14 residues long. The V gene's germline CDR1 is MNHNY and CDR2 SVGAGI (reference sequence). The trim removed 5 bases at V and 4 bases at J, leaving 6 bases unmatched. CDR3 region: CASSRRDRSTEAFF. In DNA form, the CDR3 reads TGTGCCAGCAGTCGCCGGGACAGGAGCACTGAAGCTTTCTTT.

This clonotype was seen ten or more times. The DNA for the CDR3 is TGTGCCAGCAGCCGAGGACAGGGGTACGAGCAGTACTTC. Translating it yields CASSRGQGYEQYF. The chain couples TRBV7-3 to TRBJ2-7, with TRBD1 matching over 9 bases. With V trimmed by 5 bases and J by 4 bases, 3 bases remained unmatched. Germline V gene lookup returns CDR1 SGHTA and CDR2 FQGTGA. This CDR3 has 13 amino acids.

V is TRBV7-2 and J is TRBJ2-2; 8 bases are a match to TRBD1. This CDR3 spans 17 amino acids. Germline CDR1 is SGHTA and CDR2 is FQGNSA. V was pared by 3 bases and J by 1 base, with 7 bases of the junction left unmatched. This CDR3 reads CASSFPGGVRNTGELFF. The DNA of the CDR3 is TGTGCCAGCAGCTTTCCAGGGGGCGTCCGGAACACCGGGGAGCTGTTTTTT.

In this sample, this clonotype turned up once. The chain links TRBV29-1 to TRBJ2-5; 7 bases are a match to TRBD2. The CDR3 consists of 12 residues. Losses at the gene ends were 4 bases for V and 2 bases for J; bases not matched to a gene: 1. The germline gives CDR1 SQVTM, CDR2 ANQGSEA. The CDR3 sequence: CSVVLAQETQYF. CDR3 DNA: TGCAGCGTTGTACTAGCGCAAGAGACCCAGTACTTC.

This clonotype appeared many times. The conserved final phenylalanine or tryptophan is absent from the CDR3, which likely points to a read error. No DNA is shown, since the ends of the CDR3 on it are uncertain; the CDR3 is the one TCRdb lists. The rearrangement joins TRBV12-3 or TRBV12-4 to TRBJ1-2. The CDR3 adds up to 13 amino acids, both ends counted. The CDR3 sequence is CASSASGETDPTL.

This sequence joins TRBV25-1 and TRBJ2-2, with D maybe TRBD1 (5 bases). This CDR3 is 15 amino acids long. The germline V gene encodes CDR1 MGHDK and CDR2 SYGVNS. Trimming cost V 4 bases and J 3 bases, with 12 bases left between them. The CDR3 DNA reads TGTGCCAGCAGTGGCCCAGGGCCCGACACCGGGGAGCTGTTTTTT. Residues: CASSGPGPDTGELFF. The complete variable domain, with remaining parts taken from reference TRBV25-1 and TRBJ2-2, reads EADIYQTPRYLVIGTGKKITLECSQTMGHDKMYWYQQDPGMELHLIHYSYGVNSTEKGDLSSESTVSRIRTEHFPLTLESARPSHTSQYLCASSGPGPDTGELFFGEGSRLTVL.

CDR3 residues: CASSFRIGGAGGKVGGYTF. Written as DNA, the CDR3 is TGTGCCAGCAGCTTCAGGATCGGGGGAGCAGGGGGAAAAGTGGGAGGCTACACCTTC. J is TRBJ1-2 and V is TRBV11-2, with TRBD1 matching over 7 bases. The length of the CDR3 is 19 residues. The germline CDR1 and CDR2 sequences are SGHAT and FQNNGV. V lost 3 bases and J lost 8; bases outside the gene matches: 24.

This clonotype was recorded at least ten times. This chain joins TRBV7-9 and TRBJ1-4; D not resolved. The germline V gene has CDR1 SEHNR and CDR2 FQNEAQ (reference sequence). The ends were cut back, 5 bases at V and 8 bases at J, with 18 bases in the middle. This CDR3 has 15 amino acids. CDR3 in amino acids: CASSQGSSNFEKLFF. DNA for the CDR3: TGTGCCAGCAGCCAAGGTTCGTCCAACTTCGAAAAACTGTTTTTT.

The chain is built from TRBV20-1 and TRBJ1-6; no clear D. The CDR3 spans 12 residues. The V and J ends lost 5 bases and 9 bases respectively, with 11 bases between them. CDR1 and CDR2 (germline): DFQATT, SNEGSKA (reference sequence). The chain's CDR3 is CSAPWGVSPLHF. The CDR3 DNA follows: TGCAGTGCTCCCTGGGGTGTTTCACCCCTCCACTTT.

Points on this clonotype: Relative to the germline gene, one junction end is altered; a read error may explain this. J is TRBJ1-4 and V is TRBV10-3; D unresolved. Germline V lookup: CDR1 ENHRY, CDR2 SYGVKD. The CDR3 loop spans 15 amino acids. The CDR3 loop is CASSYSIHGIEKLFF. The DNA of the CDR3 is TGTGCCAGCAGTTACTCGATACATGGGATTGAAAAACTGTTTTTT.

This clonotype was detected many times. The chain is built from TRBV10-2 and TRBJ1-2, with 8 bases lining up with TRBD1. Germline-derived CDR1 and CDR2 are WSHSY and SAAADI. This CDR3 region has 11 residues. The ends lost 9 bases at V and 6 bases at J; junction bases unmatched: 3. The CDR3 DNA is TGCGCCAGTTCGACAGGGGATGGCTACACCTTC. Its protein product is CASSTGDGYTF.

On this clonotype itself: The conserved closing phenylalanine or tryptophan is absent in this CDR3, likely reflecting a read error. The chain has TRBV10-3 and TRBJ2-7; D may correspond to TRBD1 or TRBD2 (5 bases each). This CDR3 is 13 amino acids long. Trimming took off 10 bases at V and 5 bases at J, with 18 bases between the two ends. CDR1 is ENHRY, CDR2 SYGVKD, per germline. CDR3 loop: CASSAGTTDEQYL. The CDR3 DNA sequence: TGTGCCAGCAGCGCCGGGACGACGGACGAGCAGTACCTC.

As regards this clonotype: A read error may account for a junction end that differs from germline. The V gene is TRBV20-1, the J gene TRBJ1-5, with D uncertain. CDR3 length equals 16 residues. Germline V gives CDR1 DFQATT, CDR2 SNEGSKA (reference sequence). The CDR3 nucleotides are TGCAGAGCTAGTGTAAGGTCCCCAGCCACATATCAGCCCCAGCATTTT. Its translation: CRASVRSPATYQPQHF.

Notes on this clonotype: One end of the junction varies from germline; a read error may be responsible. The V call is TRBV2, the J call TRBJ2-2, with 9 bases that match TRBD2. The CDR3 has 15 amino acids. CDR1 is SNHLY and CDR2 is FYNNEI in the germline V gene. Here the CDR3 DNA reads TGTGCCGGCAGCAAAAGCGGGGGGCACACCGGGGAGCTGTTTTTT. Residues: CAGSKSGGHTGELFF.

This clonotype has a count of ten or more. The chain uses TRBV7-9 and TRBJ2-5; 8 positions match TRBD1. Germline-derived CDR1 and CDR2 are SEHNR and FQNEAQ (reference sequence). The trim removed 4 bases at V and 10 bases at J, leaving 11 bases unmatched. The CDR3 is 14 residues long. The CDR3 loop reads CASSSGTGDGDQYF. In nucleotides, the CDR3 is TGTGCCAGCAGCTCCGGGACAGGAGACGGAGACCAGTACTTC.

This clonotype was detected ten times or more. V is TRBV19 and J is TRBJ2-6, with TRBD1 matching 7 bases. CDR1 and CDR2 (germline): LNHDA, SQIVND (reference sequence). This CDR3 spans 16 amino acids. The ends lost 8 bases at V and 0 bases at J; junction bases unmatched: 7. Written as DNA, the CDR3 is TGTGCCAGTCAGGACAGGAGATACTCTGGGGCCAACGTCCTGACTTTC. This translates into CASQDRRYSGANVLTF.

This chain connects TRBV28 to TRBJ1-2, with no clear D. Per germline, CDR1 MDHEN and CDR2 SYDVKM. The CDR3 covers 13 residues. V lost 4 bases and J lost 4, with 10 bases in between. The CDR3 nucleotides read TGTGCCAGCAGTTCGGAGACGGCCTATGGCTACACCTTC. Encoded protein: CASSSETAYGYTF.